One and the same sample provided the 5 T cell receptor beta chains below, sequenced in a study of somatic mutations in cytotoxic T cells in rheumatoid arthritis. Clones were sequenced by immunoSEQ multiplex PCR, and TCRdb holds only the in-frame ones, with some missing. The sample lists 6,500 to 8,500 clones, just under 80% occurring once. Sequencing was carried out using CD8+ T cells sorted from blood. These receptors were collected from an adult with rheumatoid arthritis.

V gene TRBV10-3 combines with J gene TRBJ2-1, with D possibly matching TRBD1 (5 bases). Trimming cost V 4 bases and J 6 bases, with 10 bases left between them. This CDR3 has 13 residues. Germline V lookup: CDR1 ENHRY, CDR2 SYGVKD. The CDR3 loop reads CAISVEGVNEQFF. CDR3 in DNA: TGTGCCATCAGTGTCGAAGGGGTCAATGAGCAGTTCTTC.

The CDR3 protein is CASYASQTDTQYF. The DNA for the CDR3 is TGCGCCAGCTATGCGTCCCAAACAGATACGCAGTATTTT. The chain recombines TRBV5-1 with TRBJ2-3, with D uncertain. The CDR3 is 13 residues long. Deletions cut 7 bases from V and 3 bases from J, with 12 bases between. Germline-derived CDR1 and CDR2 are SGHRS and YFSETQ.

The V and J genes are TRBV5-1 and TRBJ1-1; TRBD1 agrees at 8 bases. V was clipped by 5 bases and J by 8 bases; unmatched bases: 5. CDR3 length: 12 amino acids. The germline V gene has CDR1 SGHRS and CDR2 YFSETQ. CDR3: CASRLTGGEAFF. CDR3 nucleotide sequence: TGCGCCAGCAGACTAACAGGGGGAGAAGCTTTCTTT.

This rearrangement joins TRBV5-6 to TRBJ1-3; D gene ambiguous. Germline assignment: CDR1 SGHDT and CDR2 YYEEEE. The CDR3 consists of 16 residues. Trimming cost V 2 bases and J 0 bases, with 12 bases left between them. The CDR3 sequence is CASSFASISSGNTIYF. CDR3 DNA: TGTGCCAGCAGCTTCGCCAGCATCTCCTCTGGAAACACCATATATTTT.

V gene TRBV14 combines with J gene TRBJ1-2, with 8 bases matching TRBD1. The ends lost 1 base at V and 4 bases at J; junction bases unmatched: 11. Per germline, CDR1 SGHDN and CDR2 FVKESK. The CDR3 spans 17 residues. The CDR3 nucleotides are TGTGCCAGCAGCCAAGCAGTGGCCCCCGGGACAGGCTATGGCTACACCTTC. Translation gives CASSQAVAPGTGYGYTF. The full variable domain, its missing parts supplied by reference TRBV14 and TRBJ1-2, is EAGVTQFPSHSVIEKGQTVTLRCDPISGHDNLYWYRRVMGKEIKFLLHFVKESKQDESGMPNNRFLAERTGGTYSTLKVQPAELEDSGVYFCASSQAVAPGTGYGYTFGSGTRLTVV.